This T cell receptor (beta chain) was captured by sequencing in a study of CD8 T cells in Susac syndrome. Whole-study findings and limits: In Susac patients, clonal expansion was not detected in CD4+ cells.

RNA was extracted with the RNeasy kit, and a quantity of about 0.45 to 1 ug was reverse transcribed using random hexamers. TCRdb re-called the immunoSEQ multiplex PCR reads with MiXCR, one entry per CDR3 protein. The repertoire consists of 150,000 to 200,000 distinct CDR3 sequences, with 91% occurring once and the leading ten covering about 0.1%. The CDR3 totals 15 residues. The ends were cut back, 2 bases at V and 0 bases at J, with 9 bases in the middle. Germline-derived CDR1 and CDR2 are SGHRS and YFSETQ. Worth noting for this clonotype: Its specificity is unknown.

V and J are TRBV5-1 and TRBJ2-1; D call uncertain. The sequence was obtained from a human donor with Susac syndrome. Sequencing was done on a sample of CD4+ T cells from PBMCs. DNA for the CDR3: TGCGCCAGCAGCTTTCAGATAATCTCCTACAATGAGCAGTTCTTC. Translated: CASSFQIISYNEQFF.